This is a list of T cell receptor beta chains from one sample in a study of response to subunit inactivated influenza vaccine. Using its own MiXCR run on the RT-PCR reads, TCRdb lists one record per CDR3 protein. The sample shows 170,000 or so distinct CDR3 sequences, roughly a tenth of them seen only once. The sequencing here drew on CD8+ T cells sorted from PBMCs, taken roughly 24 months after vaccination. Every receptor here comes from a man between 50 and 70 years old who received an inactivated influenza vaccine. CDR3s include the opening cysteine and the closing phenylalanine or tryptophan. A D gene is named only where the DNA matches it firmly. For some rows the clone size is stated as once, few or many, or as a class when expanded; others skip it.

abundance: many
j_gene: TRBJ2-5
len: 15
d_gene: TRBD1
v_gene: TRBV7-9
CDR3nt: TGTGCCAGCAGCCTTAGACAGGGGACGGATGAGACCCAGTACTTC
CDR3aa: CASSLRQGTDETQYF

abundance: NA
j_gene: TRBJ2-1
len: 16
d_gene: TRBD2
v_gene: TRBV14
CDR3nt: TGTGCCAGCAGCCAACTAGCGGGGGGGCTTCGCAATGAGCAGTTCTTC
CDR3aa: CASSQLAGGLRNEQFF

abundance: NA
j_gene: TRBJ1-1
len: 15
d_gene: NA
v_gene: TRBV7-8
CDR3nt: TGTGCCAGCAGCTTAGGGCTCCCTTTGAACACTGAAGCTTTCTTT
CDR3aa: CASSLGLPLNTEAFF

abundance: NA
j_gene: TRBJ2-3
len: 14
d_gene: NA
v_gene: TRBV4-3
CDR3nt: TGCGCCAGCAGCCAAGATTCAGACGATGATACGCAGTATTTT
CDR3aa: CASSQDSDDDTQYF

abundance: NA
j_gene: TRBJ1-6
len: 13
d_gene: TRBD1
v_gene: TRBV7-3
CDR3nt: TGTGCCAGCAGCTCGGGACAGGGTTCACCCCTCCACTTT
CDR3aa: CASSSGQGSPLHF

abundance: few
j_gene: TRBJ2-3
len: 14
d_gene: NA
v_gene: TRBV9
CDR3nt: TGTGCCAGCAGCGTAGCAGCGGGCACAGATACGCAGTATTTT
CDR3aa: CASSVAAGTDTQYF

abundance: NA
j_gene: TRBJ2-7
len: 16
d_gene: TRBD2
v_gene: TRBV4-3
CDR3nt: TGCGCCAGCAGCCAAGCGACTAGCGGATACCCCTACGAGCAGTACTTC
CDR3aa: CASSQATSGYPYEQYF

abundance: few
j_gene: TRBJ2-7
len: 14
d_gene: NA
v_gene: TRBV7-2
CDR3nt: TGTGCCAGCAGCCCCCCGGGCTACAGGTCCGAGCAGTACTTC
CDR3aa: CASSPPGYRSEQYF

abundance: NA
j_gene: TRBJ2-2
len: 14
d_gene: TRBD2
v_gene: TRBV7-2
CDR3nt: TGTGCCAGCAGCGACGGGGGGGCCACCGGGGAGCTGTTTTTT
CDR3aa: CASSDGGATGELFF

abundance: NA
j_gene: TRBJ2-1
len: 17
d_gene: TRBD2
v_gene: TRBV11-2
CDR3nt: TGTGCCAGCAGCTTAGAGGCGGGGGGAGTATCCTACAATGAGCAGTTCTTC
CDR3aa: CASSLEAGGVSYNEQFF

abundance: NA
j_gene: TRBJ2-2
len: 16
d_gene: TRBD1
v_gene: TRBV7-9
CDR3nt: TGTGCCAGCAGCCTAGGGACAGACAGGAACACCGGGGAGCTGTTTTTT
CDR3aa: CASSLGTDRNTGELFF

abundance: many
j_gene: TRBJ2-3
len: 14
d_gene: NA
v_gene: TRBV7-8
CDR3nt: TGTGCCAGCAGCTTAAGACTGGATTCGGATACGCAGTATTTT
CDR3aa: CASSLRLDSDTQYF

abundance: NA
j_gene: TRBJ2-7
len: 15
d_gene: TRBD1
v_gene: TRBV29-1
CDR3nt: TGCAGCGTTGCCACCGGACGACAGGGGACCTACGAGCAGTACTTC
CDR3aa: CSVATGRQGTYEQYF

abundance: few
j_gene: TRBJ2-7
len: 15
d_gene: TRBD1
v_gene: TRBV6-5
CDR3nt: TGTGCCAGCAGTTACACCGGACAGGGGGTCTACGAGCAGTACTTC
CDR3aa: CASSYTGQGVYEQYF

abundance: few
j_gene: TRBJ1-5
len: 12
d_gene: TRBD1
v_gene: TRBV12-3/TRBV12-4
CDR3nt: TGTGCCAGTGGACAGGACAATCAGCCCCAGCATTTT
CDR3aa: CASGQDNQPQHF

abundance: many
j_gene: TRBJ2-7
len: 16
d_gene: TRBD1
v_gene: TRBV6-1
CDR3nt: TGTGCCAGCAGTGCCTCGGACAGGGGGAGCTCCTACGAGCAGTACTTC
CDR3aa: CASSASDRGSSYEQYF

abundance: NA
j_gene: TRBJ1-1
len: 15
d_gene: TRBD1
v_gene: TRBV20-1
CDR3nt: TGCAGTGCTAGAGATATCGACAGGGGGGGGACTGAAGCTTTCTTT
CDR3aa: CSARDIDRGGTEAFF

abundance: many
j_gene: TRBJ1-2
len: 15
d_gene: TRBD1
v_gene: TRBV5-1
CDR3nt: TGCGCCAGCAGCTTGGGGACAGGGACCTTCTATGGCTACACCTTC
CDR3aa: CASSLGTGTFYGYTF

abundance: few
j_gene: TRBJ2-7
len: 12
d_gene: NA
v_gene: TRBV2
CDR3nt: TGTGCCATTACAGGAGGCCGGTACGAGCAGTACTTC
CDR3aa: CAITGGRYEQYF

abundance: NA
j_gene: TRBJ1-5
len: 14
d_gene: NA
v_gene: TRBV12-3/TRBV12-4
CDR3nt: TGTGCCAGCAGTTTGGCCCAGGGTGGTCAGCCCCAGCATTTT
CDR3aa: CASSLAQGGQPQHF

abundance: many
j_gene: TRBJ2-1
len: 14
d_gene: TRBD2
v_gene: TRBV6-1
CDR3nt: TGTGCCAGCAATAGCGGGAGCCCGTACAATGAGCAGTTCTTC
CDR3aa: CASNSGSPYNEQFF

abundance: many
j_gene: TRBJ2-7
len: 14
d_gene: NA
v_gene: TRBV28
CDR3nt: TGTGCCAGCAGTTTACGACAGTTTTTGGACGAGCAGTACTTC
CDR3aa: CASSLRQFLDEQYF

abundance: few
j_gene: TRBJ1-1
len: 14
d_gene: NA
v_gene: TRBV24-1
CDR3nt: TGTGCCACCAGGCCCGGGCGGGGATACACTGAAGCTTTCTTT
CDR3aa: CATRPGRGYTEAFF

abundance: NA
j_gene: TRBJ2-7
len: 15
d_gene: NA
v_gene: TRBV7-9
CDR3nt: TGTGCCAGCAGCTTAGCCGAGGGAGAAGGCCACGAGCAGTACTTC
CDR3aa: CASSLAEGEGHEQYF

abundance: few
j_gene: TRBJ2-1
len: 13
d_gene: NA
v_gene: TRBV11-2
CDR3nt: TGTGCCAGCAGCTTAGCGTTCTACAATGAGCAGTTCTTC
CDR3aa: CASSLAFYNEQFF

abundance: few
j_gene: TRBJ2-5
len: 14
d_gene: NA
v_gene: TRBV20-1
CDR3nt: TGCAGTGCTAGATCGGGGGATAGTTGGAAGACCCAGTACTTC
CDR3aa: CSARSGDSWKTQYF

abundance: few
j_gene: TRBJ2-1
len: 15
d_gene: NA
v_gene: TRBV6-5
CDR3nt: TGTGCCAGCAGTTACTCGACACAGCAGTACAATGAGCAGTTCTTC
CDR3aa: CASSYSTQQYNEQFF

abundance: many
j_gene: TRBJ2-7
len: 14
d_gene: NA
v_gene: TRBV10-2
CDR3nt: TGCGCCAGCAGTGGGTCTAAGGGGGCCTACGAGCAGTACTTC
CDR3aa: CASSGSKGAYEQYF

abundance: many
j_gene: TRBJ2-1
len: 14
d_gene: TRBD2
v_gene: TRBV4-3
CDR3nt: TGCGCCAGCAGCCAAGATGGGACTACTAATGAGCAGTTCTTC
CDR3aa: CASSQDGTTNEQFF

abundance: many
j_gene: TRBJ2-7
len: 13
d_gene: NA
v_gene: TRBV27
CDR3nt: TGTGCCAGCAGTTTGTCCAGGTACTACGAGCAGTACTTC
CDR3aa: CASSLSRYYEQYF

abundance: NA
j_gene: TRBJ2-5
len: 14
d_gene: NA
v_gene: TRBV12-3/TRBV12-4
CDR3nt: TGTGCCAGCAGTTTATCAGAGTACCAAGAGACCCAGTACTTC
CDR3aa: CASSLSEYQETQYF

abundance: few
j_gene: TRBJ2-7
len: 15
d_gene: TRBD2
v_gene: TRBV4-1
CDR3nt: TGCGCCAGCAGCCAACTAGCGGGAGACTCCTACGAGCAGTACTTC
CDR3aa: CASSQLAGDSYEQYF

abundance: few
j_gene: TRBJ2-3
len: 15
d_gene: TRBD1
v_gene: TRBV4-1
CDR3nt: TGCGCCAGCAGCTCGGGACAGATAAGCACAGATACGCAGTATTTT
CDR3aa: CASSSGQISTDTQYF